These 31 T cell receptor beta chains came from one sample sequenced in a study of T-cell memory formation after mild COVID-19. Via MiXCR, TCRdb re-called the 5' RACE reads, giving one row per CDR3 protein. The table has about 410,000 distinct CDR3 sequences, 23% seen once; the top ten hold about an eighth. The sequencing sample was made of PBMCs or a T cell subset sorted from them (not recorded which). The receptors here all came from an adult woman who had mild COVID-19 (a few samples of this study predate the infection). Cell type and time point are not known.

The rearrangement uses TRBV7-7 and TRBJ2-1; no reliable D call. The CDR3 is 12 amino acids. Looked up from germline, CDR1 is SSHAT and CDR2 is FNYEAQ (reference sequence). Here the CDR3 DNA reads TGTGCTCTCGGAGATCCCTACAATGAGCAGTTCTTC. This codes for CALGDPYNEQFF.

There are a few counts of this clonotype. The rearrangement joins TRBV15 to TRBJ1-2; D not resolved. Germline CDR1 LNHNV, CDR2 YYDKDF (reference sequence). The CDR3 has 12 residues. V shed 8 bases and J shed 8 bases, with 15 bases lying between them. The CDR3 bases are TGTGCCACCGGTAGCACAGACGGAGGCTACACCTTC. It yields the protein CATGSTDGGYTF. Full variable domain (missing parts from reference TRBV15 and TRBJ1-2): DAMVIQNPRYQVTQFGKPVTLSCSQTLNHNVMYWYQQKSSQAPKLLFHYYDKDFNNEADTPDNFQSRRPNTSFCFLDIRSPGLGDTAMYLCATGSTDGGYTFGSGTRLTVV.

This rearrangement joins TRBV4-2 to TRBJ2-7; 11 bases are a match to TRBD2. The CDR3 totals 16 residues. V trimming: 2 bases; J trimming: 0 bases; junction bases outside the gene matches: 3. Per the germline V gene, CDR1 is LGHNA and CDR2 is YNFKEQ. Here the CDR3 reads CASSQQGLAGSYEQYF. The CDR3, as DNA: TGTGCCAGCAGCCAACAAGGACTAGCGGGCTCCTACGAGCAGTACTTC.

This clonotype turned up a few times. This rearrangement joins TRBV3-1 to TRBJ2-1; 9 positions match TRBD2. V lost 1 base to trimming and J lost 6 bases; unmatched junction nucleotides: 13. Germline V gives CDR1 LGHDT, CDR2 YNNKEL (reference sequence). The CDR3 runs 18 residues. The CDR3, as DNA: TGTGCCAGCAGCCAAGGGTCTAGCGGGATGTTGAGTAGCAATGAGCAGTTCTTC. Amino acid sequence: CASSQGSSGMLSSNEQFF.

The table lists this clonotype with many counts. This chain connects TRBV5-1 to TRBJ1-1; 7 positions agree with TRBD1. The germline V gene has CDR1 SGHRS and CDR2 YFSETQ. The trim removed 7 bases at V and 1 base at J, leaving 10 bases unmatched. CDR3 length: 15 amino acids. The CDR3 sequence: CASRLPGGSNTEAFF. Here the CDR3 DNA reads TGCGCCAGCCGCCTCCCAGGGGGGTCGAACACTGAAGCTTTCTTT.

The rearrangement joins TRBV3-1 to TRBJ2-3, with TRBD2 as a possible D gene (7 bases). Germline V gene sequence: CDR1 LGHDT, CDR2 YNNKEL (reference sequence). The CDR3 extends over 16 amino acids. The V gene lost 3 bases and the J gene lost 4 bases, with 17 bases spanning the gap. In DNA, the CDR3 is TGTGCCAGCAGCCATATTGGCGGGGGCAATGCAGATACGCAGTATTTT. It is translated as CASSHIGGGNADTQYF.

The gene calls are TRBV15 and TRBJ2-7, with D perhaps TRBD2 (6 bases). This CDR3 is 17 amino acids long. Per the germline V gene, CDR1 is LNHNV and CDR2 is YYDKDF (reference sequence). The V and J ends lost 1 base and 0 bases respectively, with 16 bases between them. CDR3: CATSRADDWGDSYEQYF. The CDR3 nucleotides read TGTGCCACCAGCAGAGCCGATGACTGGGGGGACTCCTACGAGCAGTACTTC.

This clonotype came up a few times. The chain recombines TRBV24-1 with TRBJ2-1; 8 nucleotides line up with TRBD1. V lost 5 bases and J lost 5; bases outside the gene matches: 13. CDR1 and CDR2 from the germline V gene are KGHDR and SFDVKD. The CDR3 has 17 amino acids. CDR3 bases: TGTGCCACCAGTGTGGGCGGGACAGGCCATACAAACAATGAGCAGTTCTTC. Translation gives CATSVGGTGHTNNEQFF.

The chain couples TRBV6-6 to TRBJ1-5; no definite D call. V was pared by 4 bases and J by 1 base, with 14 bases between. Germline CDR1 and CDR2: MNHNY and SVGAGI (reference sequence). CDR3 length equals 16 residues. The CDR3 DNA reads as TGTGCCAGCAGTTCAGACCCAGGACGGAGCAATCAGCCCCAGCATTTT. Its protein is CASSSDPGRSNQPQHF.

This clonotype occurred many times. The chain carries TRBV12-3 or TRBV12-4 and TRBJ2-1; either TRBD1 or TRBD2 may supply D (5 bases each). CDR3 length: 16 amino acids. V dropped 4 bases and J dropped 4 bases, with 17 bases sitting between them. The CDR3 DNA reads TGTGCCAGCAGTTCCCCCCACCGGGACGAATACAATGAGCAGTTCTTC. Residues: CASSSPHRDEYNEQFF.

The chain recombines TRBV19 with TRBJ2-2; 9 nucleotides line up with TRBD2. This CDR3 is 15 amino acids long. Trimming cost V 4 bases and J 2 bases; bases outside gene matches: 2. Germline V gene sequence: CDR1 LNHDA, CDR2 SQIVND (reference sequence). The CDR3, as DNA: TGTGCCAGTAGTAGACTAGCGGACAACACCGGGGAGCTGTTTTTT. Protein: CASSRLADNTGELFF.

The sample holds a few counts of this clonotype. J is TRBJ2-1 and V is TRBV20-1, with D tentatively TRBD2 (5 bases). Germline lookup yields CDR1 DFQATT and CDR2 SNEGSKA (reference sequence). This CDR3 has 14 amino acids. V was cut by 2 bases and J by 2 bases, with 10 bases left in between. CDR3 bases: TGCAGTGCTAGAAAATTCGGGGCCTACAATGAGCAGTTCTTC. The encoded protein is CSARKFGAYNEQFF.

This clonotype was recorded a few times. The chain has TRBV7-2 and TRBJ2-1; the match to TRBD2 covers 9 bases. The germline gives CDR1 SGHTA, CDR2 FQGNSA. This CDR3 comprises 16 residues. V shed 5 bases and J 4 bases; nucleotides not matched to a gene: 9. The CDR3 sequence: CASSPVAGGVYNEQFF. CDR3 sequence (DNA): TGTGCCAGCAGCCCCGTCGCGGGAGGGGTTTACAATGAGCAGTTCTTC. Complete variable domain (other parts from reference TRBV7-2 and TRBJ2-1): GAGVSQSPSNKVTEKGKDVELRCDPISGHTALYWYRQSLGQGLEFLIYFQGNSAPDKSGLPSDRFSAERTGGSVSTLTIQRTQQEDSAVYLCASSPVAGGVYNEQFFGPGTRLTVL.

CDR3 sequence reads: CASRLYGDTGELFF. The CDR3 DNA is TGCGCCAGCAGATTATATGGGGACACCGGGGAGCTGTTTTTT. The J gene is TRBJ2-2, the V gene TRBV4-1; D gene uncertain. This CDR3 spans 14 amino acids. Trimming cost V 6 bases and J 3 bases, with 11 bases left between them. Germline lookup yields CDR1 MGHRA and CDR2 YSYEKL.

There are a few counts of this clonotype. The rearrangement uses TRBV27 and TRBJ1-4, with 8 bases identical to TRBD1. Germline V gene sequence: CDR1 MNHEY, CDR2 SMNVEV (reference sequence). CDR3 length: 15 amino acids. The V gene end was trimmed by 8 bases and the J gene end by 7 bases; junction bases not matched to a gene: 12. The CDR3 reads CASRISQGALEKLFF. CDR3 nucleotides: TGTGCCAGCCGTATCTCGCAGGGGGCGCTTGAAAAACTGTTTTTT.

This clonotype was seen only a few times. The gene calls are TRBV20-1 and TRBJ1-2; D is perhaps TRBD1 (6 bases). V was trimmed by 0 bases and J by 4 bases, leaving 12 bases between them. Germline loops: CDR1 DFQATT, CDR2 SNEGSKA (reference sequence). This CDR3 comprises 14 residues. This chain's CDR3 is CSARDPRGSYGYTF. CDR3 DNA sequence: TGCAGTGCTAGAGATCCCAGGGGAAGCTATGGCTACACCTTC.

The V gene is TRBV29-1, the J gene TRBJ1-2; D not certain. The germline V gene has CDR1 SQVTM and CDR2 ANQGSEA. The CDR3 has 13 amino acids. Trimming stripped 3 bases from V and 9 bases from J, with 17 bases between. CDR3 coding DNA: TGCAGCGTTGACGAACCGTTATCCGATAGCTACACCTTC. This gives the protein CSVDEPLSDSYTF.

This chain joins TRBV6-1 and TRBJ2-5; D is possibly TRBD1 or TRBD2 (5 bases each). The germline V gene has CDR1 MNHNS and CDR2 SASEGT. CDR3 length: 11 amino acids. Deletions cut 4 bases from V and 9 bases from J, with 9 bases between. The CDR3, as DNA: TGTGCCAGCAGTGGGGACGCTGCCCAGTACTTC. This translates into CASSGDAAQYF.

This clonotype was seen a handful of times. V is TRBV15 and J is TRBJ2-7; D is unresolved. CDR3 length equals 13 residues. V lost 1 base, J lost 2 bases, and 6 bases lay in between. Germline V gives CDR1 LNHNV, CDR2 YYDKDF (reference sequence). CDR3 DNA: TGTGCCACCAGCAGAGGCAATACCTACGAGCAGTACTTC. It is translated as CATSRGNTYEQYF.

This clonotype was recorded a few times. The chain combines TRBV5-6 with TRBJ1-3, with 12 bases fitting TRBD1. Germline CDR1 is SGHDT and CDR2 is YYEEEE. V lost 0 bases, J lost 0 bases, and 4 bases stayed unmatched. This CDR3 is 18 amino acids long. CDR3 protein: CASSLVGQGAFSGNTIYF. The CDR3 coding sequence is TGTGCCAGCAGCTTGGTGGGACAGGGGGCTTTCTCTGGAAACACCATATATTTT.

This clonotype came up a few times. The gene calls are TRBV4-1 and TRBJ2-4; D gene unclear. The CDR3 spans 19 residues. The germline V gene encodes CDR1 MGHRA and CDR2 YSYEKL. Trimming removed 0 bases at V and 1 base at J, with 19 bases between. The CDR3 loop reads CASSQDRNSPNGAKNIQYF. DNA for the CDR3: TGCGCCAGCAGCCAAGACCGAAACTCTCCGAACGGGGCCAAAAACATTCAGTACTTC.

The gene calls are TRBV4-1 and TRBJ1-5, with D tentatively TRBD1 (6 bases). The CDR3 extends over 15 amino acids. Germline assignment: CDR1 MGHRA and CDR2 YSYEKL. With 2 bases removed from V and 0 bases from J, the gap between germline ends came to 8 bases. In nucleotides, the CDR3 is TGCGCCAGCAGCCAACCAGGGGTTAGCAATCAGCCCCAGCATTTT. It specifies CASSQPGVSNQPQHF.

In its sample, this clonotype was seen a few times. V usage is TRBV6-5 and J usage is TRBJ1-2, with D unclear. The CDR3 consists of 13 residues. Germline-derived CDR1 and CDR2 are MNHEY and SVGAGI. The germline V and J ends were trimmed by 2 bases and 1 base, with 5 bases remaining between them. CDR3 loop: CASSYQLNYGYTF. The DNA of the CDR3 is TGTGCCAGCAGTTACCAGCTTAACTATGGCTACACCTTC.

This clonotype was seen only a few times. The V call is TRBV4-3, the J call TRBJ1-1, with TRBD1 as a possible D gene (6 bases). Trimming left V 3 bases short and J 4 bases short, with 15 bases between. CDR1 LGHNA and CDR2 YSLEER come from the germline V gene. The CDR3 extends over 15 amino acids. The CDR3 bases are TGCGCCAGCAGCCAGAGTAGGGCAGGGGCCACTGAAGCTTTCTTT. Its protein is CASSQSRAGATEAFF.

This clonotype turned up a few times. The chain joins TRBV5-1 to TRBJ2-4, with 8 bases identical to TRBD1. The junction had 13 bases not matched to a gene; V was cut back by 0 bases and J by 8 bases. The CDR3 loop spans 17 amino acids. Germline assignment: CDR1 SGHRS and CDR2 YFSETQ. This CDR3 reads CASSLGQPGTGGHIQYF. CDR3 bases: TGCGCCAGCAGCTTGGGCCAGCCCGGGACAGGAGGACACATTCAGTACTTC.

There are a few counts of this clonotype. The CDR3 region has the DNA TGTGCCAGCAGCCAAGTTAGTGACGAGCAGTACTTC. This gives the protein CASSQVSDEQYF. This chain links TRBV3-1 with TRBJ2-7; D gene unclear. From germline, CDR1 is LGHDT and CDR2 YNNKEL (reference sequence). The CDR3 is 12 residues long. The ends were cut back, 1 base at V and 5 bases at J, with 6 bases in the middle.

This clonotype was observed a few times. V and J are TRBV5-6 and TRBJ1-2; perhaps TRBD1 as D (6 bases). Trimming cost V 0 bases and J 7 bases, with 19 bases left between them. The germline CDR1 and CDR2 sequences are SGHDT and YYEEEE. The CDR3 length is 16 residues. The DNA of the CDR3 is TGTGCCAGCAGCTTGGCTACAGGGTGGCAAACTGGTGGCTACACCTTC. It yields the protein CASSLATGWQTGGYTF.

V gene TRBV3-1 combines with J gene TRBJ1-2, with unresolved D. CDR1 and CDR2 from the germline V gene are LGHDT and YNNKEL (reference sequence). The CDR3 totals 14 residues. The V gene lost 0 bases and the J gene lost 6 bases, with 11 bases spanning the gap. The CDR3 nucleotides are TGTGCCAGCAGCCAAGATGGCGGGAGGAATGGCTACACCTTC. It is translated as CASSQDGGRNGYTF.

DNA of the CDR3: TGCAGTGCTCATCGACTAGCGGGGAGCACAGATACGCAGTATTTT. As protein: CSAHRLAGSTDTQYF. This sequence joins TRBV20-1 and TRBJ2-3; 11 nucleotides agree with TRBD2. In germline, CDR1 is DFQATT, CDR2 SNEGSKA (reference sequence). The CDR3 sequence is 15 residues long. V trimming: 5 bases; J trimming: 0 bases; junction bases outside the gene matches: 4.

V gene TRBV24-1 combines with J gene TRBJ2-2; no clear D gene. Trimming shortened V by 3 bases and J by 1 base, and 5 bases separated the two germline ends. Germline assignment: CDR1 KGHDR and CDR2 SFDVKD. The CDR3 sequence is 14 residues long. This CDR3 is CATSDSENTGELFF. In DNA form, the CDR3 reads TGTGCCACCAGTGATAGCGAGAACACCGGGGAGCTGTTTTTT.

The V and J genes are TRBV5-1 and TRBJ2-1, with D possibly matching TRBD2 (6 bases). CDR1 is SGHRS and CDR2 is YFSETQ in the germline V gene. V lost 0 bases, J lost 8 bases, and 18 bases lay in between. The CDR3 spans 16 residues. The CDR3 loop is CASSLGVAGSSHEQFF. The CDR3 DNA is TGCGCCAGCAGCTTGGGAGTCGCGGGGTCGAGCCATGAGCAGTTCTTC. Full variable domain (missing parts from reference TRBV5-1 and TRBJ2-1): KAGVTQTPRYLIKTRGQQVTLSCSPISGHRSVSWYQQTPGQGLQFLFEYFSETQRNKGNFPGRFSGRQFSNSRSEMNVSTLELGDSALYLCASSLGVAGSSHEQFFGPGTRLTVL.